This T cell receptor beta chain was captured in a study of T cell responses to AZD1222 COVID-19 vaccine (dated by TCRdb to about 2021). Regarding the complete study: A total of 230 or so trial participants underwent TCR sequencing, of whom some 210 received two doses of AZD1222 and 26 received two doses of the MenACWY control vaccine. Enrollment into the trials was organized by age into subgroups of 18-55, 56-69 and 70-plus years, and those subgroups contained roughly 140, 27 and 60 TCR-sequenced participants, respectively.

The sample's time point label is to be understood as: about 28 days (+/-7) after the second vaccine dose. Because spike-specific TCR depth and breadth did not differ between the two schedules, AZD1222 recipients who got a second dose at roughly 4 weeks were pooled with those who got a second dose at roughly 12 weeks. Vaccinee samples came from UK trials COV001 and COV002, including a single-blind randomized controlled phase 2/3 trial of AZD1222 (ChAdOx1 nCoV-19) in healthy adults. For TCRbeta chain sequencing, PBMC samples were collected from trial participants at day 0 and at day 28 after the second dose. Regarding this clone: Its binding antigen is unknown. The sample holds no much larger clone one base away, and base qualities are not on file.

The CDR3 regions of human TCRbeta chains were subjected to immunosequencing. On the authors' methods: Repertoire TCRs were checked for matches against a reference library of SARS-CoV-2-specific TCRs that had been generated using the MIRA antigen-specificity platform. Breadth was defined as the fraction of unique TCRs that were SARS-CoV-2-associated, and depth was defined as the fraction of total T cells that were SARS-CoV-2-associated. Using the MIRA data, every spike-specific TCR was mapped to the spike region that the TCR reacted to and assigned to either a CD4 or a CD8 class. Log10-transformed breadth and depth values were compared by one-way ANOVA with Sidak's multiple comparisons tests. Here the immuneACCESS table is served through TCRdb, limited to in-frame sequences with V and J called. Missing clones are a known gap in these copies; in checked studies unresolved V genes cover under half, and the rest lacks a known reason. V and J calls and clone size are as listed in that table; D and trimming were resolved from the DNA. This sample is represented by more than 150,000 clones; 92% of them were singletons. The ten largest make up 1% to 1.5% of the sample.

Points the paper makes about the study in general: Participants were mostly white British and included more females than males, and it was suggested by the authors that clonal diversity may have been underestimated. Epitopes outside the regions mutated in the B.1.351 and B.1.1.7 variants were reportedly recognized by nearly half of the unique spike-specific TCRs. CD4 TCRs associated with the vaccine covered the entire spike protein, and the dominant responses were in regions 160-218 and 743-854. Conclusions about previously exposed vaccinees are limited, since just a handful of AZD1222 recipients were seropositive for SARS-CoV-2 at baseline. Spike-specific TCR breadth and depth rose significantly after two AZD1222 doses compared with day 0 and with MenACWY recipients. In the small 56-69-year group, the increase in depth fell short of significance, most likely because of low power. Because no day 14 peak-response samples were available, the repertoires could be characterized only after the peak T cell response.

The sequencing here drew on peripheral blood, taken 28 days after the second AZD1222 dose. The origin of this receptor is an adult who received the AZD1222 COVID-19 vaccine.

This receptor has the CDR3 CASSYTGNTEAFF. The DNA sequence is as follows: TGTGCCAGCAGTTATACGGGGAACACTGAAGCTTTCTTT. The rearrangement combines TRBV25-1 with TRBJ1-1; too little of a D gene remains to name it. Spanning cysteine to phenylalanine, the CDR3 consists of 13 amino acids. Kept here is only the CDR3 DNA, which spans 39 bases and is read in frame from base 1. V and J are truncated by 5 bases and 1 base respectively, leaving an intervening sequence of 8 bases. CDR1 MGHDK and CDR2 SYGVNS were looked up in the germline V gene.